Listed here are 2 T cell receptor beta chains from one sample, sequenced in a study of shared clonotypes between healthy human individuals. TCRdb keeps only in-frame clones here, not all; method: immunoSEQ multiplex PCR. Here the sample spans about 2.4 million clones, 80% to 95% being singletons. Sample: naive CD4+ T cells from PBMCs. Subset meaning: CD45RA+ positively selected. All receptors come from a man younger than 35 in good health. Some clones in this sample may be carry-over from other donors' samples.

The CDR3, as DNA: TGCGCCAGCAGCCCTCCAGTTAGCGGTTACAATGAGCAGTTCTTC. Its translation is CASSPPVSGYNEQFF. The chain couples TRBV4-1 to TRBJ2-1; possibly TRBD2 for D (6 bases). This CDR3 is 15 amino acids long. Trimming left V 4 bases short and J 4 bases short, with 14 bases between. Germline V gives CDR1 MGHRA, CDR2 YSYEKL.

The CDR3 region has the DNA TGTGCCAGCAGCCAAGGTCAAGGGTATACCTTCGGCACCGGGGAGCTGTTTTTT. Its protein is CASSQGQGYTFGTGELFF. This chain uses TRBV4-2 with TRBJ2-2, with D uncertain. CDR1 is LGHNA and CDR2 is YNFKEQ in the germline V gene. V was pared by 1 base and J by 4 bases, with 19 bases between. This CDR3 region has 18 residues.